One sample yielded the 12 T cell receptor beta chains listed below, sequenced in a study of beta chain features in type 1 diabetes. Study findings and constraints: In all four CD4+ subsets, TCRB CDR3 length was significantly, moderately reduced in type 1 diabetes.

These receptors have no identified antigens. The investigators reverse transcribed all of the isolated RNA, so they sequenced expressed TCRB transcripts. Method: immunoSEQ multiplex PCR; TCRdb's copy keeps in-frame clones and lacks some. The sample has about 53,000 clones, 55% to 75% seen once. Specimen: stem cell memory CD4+ T cells from blood. The source is a woman aged 30 to 39 with type 1 diabetes.

V gene TRBV4-3 combines with J gene TRBJ2-1; D unclear. CDR1 is LGHNA, CDR2 YSLEER, per germline. V shed 0 bases and J shed 4 bases, with 7 bases lying between them. The CDR3 runs to 14 residues. Here the CDR3 DNA reads TGCGCCAGCAGCCAAGATCGAGCGTACAATGAGCAGTTCTTC. Amino acids: CASSQDRAYNEQFF.

The CDR3 sequence: CASSLAGSAYNEQFF. The CDR3 DNA follows: TGTGCCAGCAGCTTGGCAGGGTCTGCCTACAATGAGCAGTTCTTC. The chain employs TRBV7-2 and TRBJ2-1; TRBD1 is a possible D gene (5 bases). The CDR3 has 15 residues. Germline V CDR1 and CDR2: SGHTA, FQGNSA. The ends were cut back, 3 bases at V and 2 bases at J, with 11 bases in the middle.

The V and J genes are TRBV5-1 and TRBJ2-6, with TRBD1 matching over 7 bases. With 4 bases clipped from V and 2 bases from J, the junction kept 6 bases outside the gene matches. The CDR3 length is 16 residues. Germline CDR1 is SGHRS and CDR2 is YFSETQ. The CDR3 sequence is CASSIHTGAGANVLTF. CDR3 nucleotides: TGCGCCAGCAGCATCCACACAGGGGCTGGGGCCAACGTCCTGACTTTC.

The chain recombines TRBV10-3 with TRBJ2-7, with D perhaps TRBD1 (5 bases). The CDR3 runs to 12 residues. Germline values: CDR1 ENHRY, CDR2 SYGVKD. Trimming stripped 11 bases from V and 3 bases from J, with 14 bases between. CDR3 in DNA: TGTGCCGTCACAGGATCCGACTACGAGCAGTACTTC. It yields the protein CAVTGSDYEQYF.

This clone was observed once. This chain joins TRBV2 and TRBJ2-3; 8 bases match TRBD1. V was pared by 5 bases and J by 3 bases, with 13 bases of the junction left unmatched. Germline CDR1 and CDR2: SNHLY and FYNNEI. The CDR3 is 17 amino acids. CDR3 region: CASSPLGQGGRTDTQYF. CDR3 DNA sequence: TGTGCCAGCAGTCCCCTCGGACAGGGAGGACGGACAGATACGCAGTATTTT. Variable domain in full (rest from reference TRBV2 and TRBJ2-3): EPEVTQTPSHQVTQMGQEVILRCVPISNHLYFYWYRQILGQKVEFLVSFYNNEISEKSEIFDDQFSVERPDGSNFTLKIRSTKLEDSAMYFCASSPLGQGGRTDTQYFGPGTRLTVL.

In its sample, this clone was seen a few times. V usage is TRBV5-4 and J usage is TRBJ1-1; no definite D call. V lost 1 base to trimming and J lost 1 base, with 11 bases between them. Germline V gene data show CDR1 as SGHNT and CDR2 as YYREEE (reference sequence). This CDR3 is built from 15 residues. The CDR3 DNA reads as TGTGCCAGCAGCTTGTTCGGGGAAGGGAACACTGAAGCTTTCTTT. Protein product: CASSLFGEGNTEAFF.

This clone was detected a few times. The CDR3 is CASSYTGGGDEQFF. The CDR3 nucleotides are TGTGCCAGCAGCTACACAGGGGGAGGAGATGAGCAGTTCTTC. The gene calls are TRBV5-4 and TRBJ2-1; 8 bases are a match to TRBD1. In germline, CDR1 is SGHNT, CDR2 YYREEE (reference sequence). V shed 3 bases and J 8 bases; nucleotides not matched to a gene: 7. CDR3 length: 14 amino acids.

This CDR3 reads CASIGTSVYNEQFF. The DNA of the CDR3 is TGTGCCAGCATAGGGACTAGCGTTTACAATGAGCAGTTCTTC. This rearrangement joins TRBV21-1 to TRBJ2-1; TRBD2 is the table's D call and was not checked against the DNA. TRBV21-1 is an annotated pseudogene. This CDR3 is built from 14 residues.

The chain joins TRBV6-5 to TRBJ2-7, with 7 bases aligning to TRBD1. Germline loops: CDR1 MNHEY, CDR2 SVGAGI. CDR3 length: 14 amino acids. V gave up 6 bases and J gave up 5 bases; unmatched junction bases: 10. CDR3 in amino acids: CASRGTGVVHEQYF. DNA of the CDR3: TGTGCCAGCAGGGGTACAGGGGTAGTCCACGAGCAGTACTTC.

The rearrangement links TRBV6-5 to TRBJ2-7; 12 positions match TRBD2. Germline lookup yields CDR1 MNHEY and CDR2 SVGAGI. CDR3 length equals 16 residues. With 4 bases clipped from V and 5 bases from J, the junction kept 9 bases outside the gene matches. The CDR3 coding sequence is TGTGCCAGCAGTTCCCCGACTAGCGGGAGTAGGGACGAGCAGTACTTC. This codes for CASSSPTSGSRDEQYF.

V usage is TRBV28 and J usage is TRBJ1-1, with 7 bases matching TRBD1. The length of the CDR3 is 15 residues. The ends lost 6 bases at V and 0 bases at J; junction bases unmatched: 7. The germline gives CDR1 MDHEN, CDR2 SYDVKM. Written as DNA, the CDR3 is TGTGCCAGCAGAAGGGACAGACTCATGAACACTGAAGCTTTCTTT. Amino acid sequence: CASRRDRLMNTEAFF.

The V call is TRBV28, the J call TRBJ2-3; D gene uncertain. The V end lost 5 bases, the J end lost 6 bases, and 3 bases lay between the germline ends. This CDR3 region has 10 residues. Germline V gene lookup returns CDR1 MDHEN and CDR2 SYDVKM. DNA of the CDR3: TGTGCCAGCAGTCATGATACGCAGTATTTT. Protein: CASSHDTQYF.